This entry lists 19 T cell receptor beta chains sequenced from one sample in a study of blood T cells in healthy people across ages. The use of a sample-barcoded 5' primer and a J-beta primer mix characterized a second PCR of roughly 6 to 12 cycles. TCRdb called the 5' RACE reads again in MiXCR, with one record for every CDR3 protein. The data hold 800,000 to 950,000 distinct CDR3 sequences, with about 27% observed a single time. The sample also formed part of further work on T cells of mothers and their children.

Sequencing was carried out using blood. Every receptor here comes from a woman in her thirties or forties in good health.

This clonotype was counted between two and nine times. The CDR3 loop reads CASSLFSGSGGTGETQYF. CDR3 coding DNA: TGTGCCAGCAGCTTATTTTCAGGGAGCGGGGGGACCGGGGAGACCCAGTACTTC. The chain employs TRBV7-6 and TRBJ2-7, with TRBD2 identical over 9 bases. TRBJ2-5 matches the DNA end more closely, so the J call is doubtful. Per the germline V gene, CDR1 is SGHVS and CDR2 is FNYEAQ. The CDR3 is 18 residues long.

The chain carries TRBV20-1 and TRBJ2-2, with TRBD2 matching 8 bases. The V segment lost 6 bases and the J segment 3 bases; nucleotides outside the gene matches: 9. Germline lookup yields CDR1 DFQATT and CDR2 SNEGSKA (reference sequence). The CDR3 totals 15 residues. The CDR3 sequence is CSAREGGVHTGELFF. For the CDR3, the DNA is TGCAGTGCCCGGGAGGGGGGTGTTCACACCGGGGAGCTGTTTTTT.

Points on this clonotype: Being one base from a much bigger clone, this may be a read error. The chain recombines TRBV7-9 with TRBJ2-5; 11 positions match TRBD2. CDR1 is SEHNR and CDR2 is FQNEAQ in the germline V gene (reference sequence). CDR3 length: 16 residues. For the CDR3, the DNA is TGTGCCGGCAGGTTACTCGGTTCTAGCGGGGGGGAGACCCAGTACTTC. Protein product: CAGRLLGSSGGETQYF.

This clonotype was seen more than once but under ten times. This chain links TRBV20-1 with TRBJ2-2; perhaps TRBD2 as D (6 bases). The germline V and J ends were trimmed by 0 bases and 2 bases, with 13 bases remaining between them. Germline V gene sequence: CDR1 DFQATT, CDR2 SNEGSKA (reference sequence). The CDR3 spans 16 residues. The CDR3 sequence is CSARDPRGSNTGELFF. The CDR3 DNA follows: TGCAGTGCTAGAGACCCCCGGGGGAGCAACACCGGGGAGCTGTTTTTT.

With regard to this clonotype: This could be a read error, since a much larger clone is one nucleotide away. CDR3 amino acids: CASQDSGSYNEQYF. The CDR3, as DNA: TGTGCCAGCCAGGACAGTGGGTCCTACAATGAGCAGTACTTC. This sequence joins TRBV6-2 or TRBV6-3 and TRBJ2-1; tentatively, D is TRBD1 (6 bases). The DNA end lines up better with TRBJ2-7; the J call may be wrong. Germline V gene data show CDR1 as MNHEY and CDR2 as SVGEGT. This CDR3 comprises 14 residues.

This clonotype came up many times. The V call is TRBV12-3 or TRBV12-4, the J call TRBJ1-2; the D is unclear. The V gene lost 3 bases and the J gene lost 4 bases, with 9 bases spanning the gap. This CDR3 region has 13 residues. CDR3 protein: CASSFGVSYGYTF. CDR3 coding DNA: TGTGCCAGCAGTTTCGGGGTGAGCTATGGCTACACCTTC.

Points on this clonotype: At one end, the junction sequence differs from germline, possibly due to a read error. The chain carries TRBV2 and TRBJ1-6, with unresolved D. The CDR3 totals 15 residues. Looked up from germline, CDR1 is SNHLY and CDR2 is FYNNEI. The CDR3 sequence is CANSEGRVPNSPLHF. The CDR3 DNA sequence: TGTGCCAACAGTGAAGGAAGGGTCCCAAATTCACCCCTCCACTTT.

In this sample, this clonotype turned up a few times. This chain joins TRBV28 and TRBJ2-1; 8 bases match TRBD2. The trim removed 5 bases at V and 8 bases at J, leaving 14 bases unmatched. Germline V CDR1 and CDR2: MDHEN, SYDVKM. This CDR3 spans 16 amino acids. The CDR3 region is CASSTGGAGAAHEQFF. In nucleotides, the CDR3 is TGTGCCAGCAGTACGGGGGGAGCGGGGGCGGCTCATGAGCAGTTCTTC. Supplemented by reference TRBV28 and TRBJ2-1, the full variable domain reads DVKVTQSSRYLVKRTGEKVFLECVQDMDHENMFWYRQDPGLGLRLIYFSYDVKMKEKGDIPEGYSVSREKKERFSLILESASTNQTSMYLCASSTGGAGAAHEQFFGPGTRLTVL.

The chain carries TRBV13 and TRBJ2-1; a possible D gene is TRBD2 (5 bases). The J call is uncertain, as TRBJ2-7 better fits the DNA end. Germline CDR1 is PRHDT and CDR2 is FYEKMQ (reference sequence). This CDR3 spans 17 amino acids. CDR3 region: CASSPPVPKRSYNEQYF. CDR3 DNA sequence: TGTGCCAGCAGCCCACCCGTTCCCAAGCGGTCCTACAATGAGCAGTACTTC.

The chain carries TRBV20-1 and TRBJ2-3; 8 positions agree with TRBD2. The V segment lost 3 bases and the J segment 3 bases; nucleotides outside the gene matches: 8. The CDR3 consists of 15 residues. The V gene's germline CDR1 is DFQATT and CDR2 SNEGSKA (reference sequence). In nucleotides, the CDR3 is TGCAGTGCTAGGAATAGCGGGGCTCGTACAGATACGCAGTATTTT. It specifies CSARNSGARTDTQYF.

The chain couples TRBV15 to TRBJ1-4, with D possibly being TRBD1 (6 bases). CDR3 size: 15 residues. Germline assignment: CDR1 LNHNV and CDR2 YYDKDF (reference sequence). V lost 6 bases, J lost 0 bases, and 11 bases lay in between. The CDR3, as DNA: TGTGCCACCAGTGGCCGGACAGCAACTAATGAAAAACTGTTTTTT. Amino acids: CATSGRTATNEKLFF.

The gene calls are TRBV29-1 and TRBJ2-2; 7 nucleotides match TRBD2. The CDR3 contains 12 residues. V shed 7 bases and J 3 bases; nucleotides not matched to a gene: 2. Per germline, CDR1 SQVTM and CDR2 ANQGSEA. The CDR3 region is CSATSDTGELFF. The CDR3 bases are TGCAGCGCAACTAGCGACACCGGGGAGCTGTTTTTT.

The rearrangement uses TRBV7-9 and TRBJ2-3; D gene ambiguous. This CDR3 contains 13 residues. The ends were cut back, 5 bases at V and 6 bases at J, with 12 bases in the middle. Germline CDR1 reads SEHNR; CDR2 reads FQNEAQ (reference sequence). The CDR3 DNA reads TGTGCCAGCAGCGATAAGACCTGGGATACGCAGTATTTT. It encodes CASSDKTWDTQYF.

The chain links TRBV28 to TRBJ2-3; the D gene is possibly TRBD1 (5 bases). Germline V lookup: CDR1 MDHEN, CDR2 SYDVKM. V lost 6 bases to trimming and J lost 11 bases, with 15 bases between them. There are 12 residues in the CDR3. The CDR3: CASRGSGSLQYF. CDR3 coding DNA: TGTGCCAGCAGGGGATCAGGGTCCCTGCAGTATTTT.

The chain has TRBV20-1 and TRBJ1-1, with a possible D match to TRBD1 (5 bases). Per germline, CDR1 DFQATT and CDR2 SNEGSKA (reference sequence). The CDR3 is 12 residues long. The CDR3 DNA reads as TGCAGGGCCCCGGGGGGGGACACTGAAGCTTTCTTT. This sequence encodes CRAPGGDTEAFF.

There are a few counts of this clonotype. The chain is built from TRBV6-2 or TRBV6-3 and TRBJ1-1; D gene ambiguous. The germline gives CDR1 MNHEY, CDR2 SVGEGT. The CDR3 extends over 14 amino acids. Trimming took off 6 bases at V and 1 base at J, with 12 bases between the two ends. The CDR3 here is CASSRWGSNTEAFF. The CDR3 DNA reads TGTGCCAGCAGCCGCTGGGGATCGAACACTGAAGCTTTCTTT.

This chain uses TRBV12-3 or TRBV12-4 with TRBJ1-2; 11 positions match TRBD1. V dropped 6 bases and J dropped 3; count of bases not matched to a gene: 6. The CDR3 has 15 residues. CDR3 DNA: TGTGCCAGCAGCAAAGGACAGGGGGCACACTATGGCTACACCTTC. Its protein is CASSKGQGAHYGYTF.

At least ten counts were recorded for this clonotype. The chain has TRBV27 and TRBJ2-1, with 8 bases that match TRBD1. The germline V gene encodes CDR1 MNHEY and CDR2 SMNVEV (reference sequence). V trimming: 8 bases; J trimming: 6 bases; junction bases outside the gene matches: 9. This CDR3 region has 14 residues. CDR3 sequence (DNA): TGTGCCAGCGGTCTCTGGACAGGGACCAATGAGCAGTTCTTC. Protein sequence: CASGLWTGTNEQFF.

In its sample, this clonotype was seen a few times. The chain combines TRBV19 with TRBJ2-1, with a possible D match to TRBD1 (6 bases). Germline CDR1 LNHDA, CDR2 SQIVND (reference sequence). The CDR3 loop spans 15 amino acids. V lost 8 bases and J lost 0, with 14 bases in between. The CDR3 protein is CASRKDRSSYNEQFF. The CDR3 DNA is TGTGCCAGTCGGAAGGACAGATCCTCCTACAATGAGCAGTTCTTC.